Listed below are T cell receptor beta chains from one sample, sequenced in a study of T-cell reconstitution after alpha-beta-depleted transplantation in children. TCRdb called the PCR reads again in MiXCR, with one record for every CDR3 protein. The table shows fewer than 700,000 distinct CDR3 sequences, with about an eighth occurring only once. Sequencing used PBMCs, mostly from graft donor cells, obtained 360 days after TCRalphabeta/CD19-depleted stem cell transplant. These TCRs come from a male patient younger than 18 who had a stem cell transplant for acute myeloid leukemia, so the T cells may come from the graft donor. CDR3s include the opening cysteine and the closing phenylalanine or tryptophan. A D gene is named only where the DNA matches it firmly. Clone size is not always given. Where it is, it says once, few, many or a class for expanded clones.

V: TRBV12-3/TRBV12-4; size: .; J: TRBJ2-7; D: TRBD2; CDR3: CASSQGLAGGYPQYF; DNA: TGTGCCAGCAGTCAAGGACTAGCGGGAGGGTATCCGCAGTACTTC
V: TRBV12-3/TRBV12-4; size: .; J: TRBJ2-4; D: .; CDR3: CASTELGGGKNIQYF; DNA: TGTGCCAGCACCGAACTAGGTGGCGGCAAAAACATTCAGTACTTC
V: TRBV29-1; size: few; J: TRBJ1-2; D: .; CDR3: CSVSVPWRGGYTF; DNA: TGCAGCGTCTCAGTACCATGGCGCGGTGGCTACACCTTC
V: TRBV4-2; size: .; J: TRBJ1-6; D: .; CDR3: CASSQEIWQEVNSPLHF; DNA: TGTGCCAGCAGCCAAGAAATATGGCAGGAGGTTAATTCACCCCTCCACTTT
V: TRBV19; size: .; J: TRBJ2-1; D: TRBD2; CDR3: CASSTYLAGGNEQFF; DNA: TGTGCCAGTAGTACATATCTAGCGGGAGGCAATGAGCAGTTCTTC
V: TRBV4-3; size: few; J: TRBJ2-1; D: TRBD2; CDR3: CASSQLAGVEQFF; DNA: TGCGCCAGCAGCCAACTAGCGGGAGTTGAGCAGTTCTTC
V: TRBV24-1; size: few; J: TRBJ2-1; D: .; CDR3: CATSDRDPAVDEQFF; DNA: TGTGCCACCAGTGATCGGGACCCGGCTGTGGATGAGCAGTTCTTC
V: TRBV7-6; size: many; J: TRBJ1-5; D: .; CDR3: CASSTRSNQPQHF; DNA: TGTGCCAGCAGCACACGTAGCAATCAGCCCCAGCATTTT
V: TRBV6-2/TRBV6-3; size: few; J: TRBJ2-1; D: TRBD2; CDR3: CASSYSRLAGFPNNEQFF; DNA: TGTGCCAGCAGTTACTCGAGACTAGCGGGTTTCCCCAACAATGAGCAGTTCTTC
V: TRBV24-1; size: .; J: TRBJ2-4; D: .; CDR3: CATSDPGLAGNIQYF; DNA: TGTGCCACCAGTGATCCCGGGCTGGCGGGAAACATTCAGTACTTC
V: TRBV29-1; size: .; J: TRBJ2-7; D: .; CDR3: CSVRGYYEQYF; DNA: TGCAGCGTTAGGGGGTACTACGAGCAGTACTTC
V: TRBV25-1; size: few; J: TRBJ2-1; D: TRBD2; CDR3: CASTSGNTYNEQFF; DNA: TGTGCCAGTACTAGCGGGAATACCTACAATGAGCAGTTCTTC
V: TRBV20-1; size: few; J: TRBJ2-7; D: .; CDR3: CSASAIAYSYEQYF; DNA: TGCAGTGCTAGTGCGATAGCGTACTCCTACGAGCAGTACTTC
V: TRBV29-1; size: .; J: TRBJ2-7; D: TRBD1; CDR3: CSVTGGKYEQYF; DNA: TGCAGCGTAACAGGGGGCAAGTACGAGCAGTACTTC
V: TRBV28; size: few; J: TRBJ1-6; D: .; CDR3: CASSYPNWPGVLQYNSPLHF; DNA: TGTGCCAGCAGTTATCCGAATTGGCCAGGGGTCCTTCAGTATAATTCACCCCTCCACTTT
V: TRBV24-1; size: .; J: TRBJ2-1; D: .; CDR3: CATSDSGRFNEQFF; DNA: TGTGCCACCAGTGACTCTGGACGCTTCAATGAGCAGTTCTTC
V: TRBV29-1; size: .; J: TRBJ2-7; D: .; CDR3: CSVAYSNYEQYF; DNA: TGCAGCGTTGCGTACAGCAACTACGAGCAGTACTTC
V: TRBV12-3/TRBV12-4; size: few; J: TRBJ2-4; D: TRBD2; CDR3: CASSSRDGTMENIQYF; DNA: TGTGCCAGCAGCTCGCGGGATGGGACTATGGAAAACATTCAGTACTTC
V: TRBV4-3; size: .; J: TRBJ2-5; D: TRBD2; CDR3: CASSQERTSGSRETQYF; DNA: TGCGCCAGCAGCCAAGAACGGACTAGCGGGAGCCGGGAGACCCAGTACTTC
V: TRBV11-3; size: few; J: TRBJ2-5; D: TRBD1; CDR3: CASSPDRSRPYGTQYF; DNA: TGTGCCAGCAGCCCGGACAGGTCGAGACCATATGGGACCCAGTACTTC
V: TRBV12-3/TRBV12-4; size: .; J: TRBJ2-1; D: .; CDR3: CASSLLEYNEQFF; DNA: TGTGCCAGCAGTTTATTAGAGTACAATGAGCAGTTCTTC
V: TRBV6-1; size: few; J: TRBJ1-5; D: .; CDR3: CASRGGGTHSNQPQHF; DNA: TGTGCCAGCAGGGGAGGGGGGACCCATAGCAATCAGCCCCAGCATTTT
V: TRBV7-2; size: .; J: TRBJ1-5; D: .; CDR3: CASSLVHISNQPQHF; DNA: TGTGCCAGCAGCTTAGTGCACATTAGCAATCAGCCCCAGCATTTT
V: TRBV7-9; size: few; J: TRBJ2-2; D: .; CDR3: CASSLGQYTGELFF; DNA: TGTGCCAGCAGCTTAGGACAGTACACCGGGGAGCTGTTTTTT
V: TRBV4-2; size: few; J: TRBJ2-1; D: TRBD2; CDR3: CASSQDNGAGVDYNEQFF; DNA: TGTGCCAGCAGCCAAGATAACGGAGCGGGAGTGGACTACAATGAGCAGTTCTTC
V: TRBV29-1; size: few; J: TRBJ2-7; D: TRBD2; CDR3: CSVGGLAGVHEQYF; DNA: TGCAGCGTTGGAGGACTAGCGGGAGTCCACGAGCAGTACTTC
V: TRBV28; size: few; J: TRBJ2-7; D: TRBD2; CDR3: CASRRLWGREATYEQYF; DNA: TGTGCCAGCAGGCGATTGTGGGGGCGGGAGGCCACCTACGAGCAGTACTTC
V: TRBV9; size: .; J: TRBJ2-2; D: TRBD2; CDR3: CASSFGGTSAIGGELFF; DNA: TGTGCCAGCAGCTTCGGAGGGACTAGCGCGATCGGCGGGGAGCTGTTTTTT
V: TRBV10-3; size: few; J: TRBJ1-1; D: TRBD1; CDR3: CASTTDRGRDTEAFF; DNA: TGTGCCTCCACCACGGACAGGGGACGGGACACTGAAGCTTTCTTT
V: TRBV5-1; size: many; J: TRBJ2-1; D: .; CDR3: CASSPRIRGGGDYNEQFF; DNA: TGCGCCAGCAGCCCGAGAATTCGTGGAGGGGGGGACTACAATGAGCAGTTCTTC
V: TRBV10-3; size: few; J: TRBJ2-5; D: .; CDR3: CAISQGPGETQYF; DNA: TGTGCCATCAGTCAGGGACCAGGGGAGACCCAGTACTTC
V: TRBV15; size: few; J: TRBJ1-2; D: TRBD1; CDR3: CATSLTDRFSYGYTF; DNA: TGTGCCACCAGCCTCACGGACAGGTTCTCATATGGCTACACCTTC
V: TRBV20-1; size: many; J: TRBJ2-5; D: TRBD1; CDR3: CSAGQGFQETQYF; DNA: TGCAGTGCAGGACAGGGATTCCAAGAGACCCAGTACTTC
V: TRBV21-1; size: many; J: TRBJ2-1; D: .; CDR3: CASSDQLAGDYNEQFF; DNA: TGTGCCAGCAGCGACCAACTAGCGGGAGACTACAATGAGCAGTTCTTC
V: TRBV30; size: .; J: TRBJ2-3; D: TRBD2; CDR3: CAWSVRLAGAADTQYF; DNA: TGTGCCTGGAGTGTACGGCTAGCGGGAGCCGCAGATACGCAGTATTTT
V: TRBV27; size: .; J: TRBJ2-7; D: TRBD1; CDR3: CASSTTRAQGVGYEQYF; DNA: TGTGCCAGCAGTACAACCCGTGCACAGGGGGTCGGGTACGAGCAGTACTTC
V: TRBV2; size: many; J: TRBJ2-3; D: .; CDR3: CASSVGGSGTDTQYF; DNA: TGTGCCAGCAGTGTGGGAGGATCCGGCACAGATACGCAGTATTTT
V: TRBV10-3; size: many; J: TRBJ2-5; D: .; CDR3: CAITRAQEETQYF; DNA: TGTGCCATCACCCGGGCCCAGGAAGAGACCCAGTACTTC
V: TRBV5-6; size: few; J: TRBJ2-7; D: TRBD2; CDR3: CASSLAVLSYEQYF; DNA: TGTGCCAGCAGTCTAGCGGTCCTCTCCTACGAGCAGTACTTC
V: TRBV10-3; size: .; J: TRBJ2-7; D: TRBD1; CDR3: CAISATGSRFYEQYF; DNA: TGTGCCATCAGTGCGACAGGGTCGAGATTCTACGAGCAGTACTTC
V: TRBV7-3; size: .; J: TRBJ2-5; D: TRBD2; CDR3: CASSPSGLVFTQETQYF; DNA: TGTGCCAGCAGCCCAAGTGGACTAGTGTTTACACAAGAGACCCAGTACTTC
V: TRBV14; size: few; J: TRBJ2-7; D: .; CDR3: CASSPLGLGEDDEQYF; DNA: TGTGCCAGCAGCCCTCTGGGGCTGGGGGAGGACGACGAGCAGTACTTC